The clone carrying this T cell receptor beta chain appeared many times. Antigen: not known. The data stem from a study of T cell repertoires in cytomegalovirus infection. Study information: Evidence of both CMV infection and a matching HLA type came from public TCR beta signatures. Broader study findings: What dominated the ex vivo response were HLA-C-restricted CMV-specific TCR beta clonotypes.

TCRdb analysed the reads with MiXCR anew, one entry per CDR3 protein. Found here are tens of thousands of distinct CDR3 sequences, 22% of them singletons; the top ten hold around 79%. Germline trimming cut 0 bases from V and 5 bases from J; bases unmatched to any gene: 12. CDR1 is LGHNT and CDR2 is FRNRAP in the germline V gene. The CDR3 consists of 17 residues. The sequencing sample was made of PBMCs, sequenced either directly or after in vitro stimulation (not recorded which). This clonotype was obtained from a human donor in good health (CMV status not recorded). Some clones in this sample may be carry-over from other donors' samples. V is TRBV12-5 and J is TRBJ2-5; 7 bases line up with TRBD2. The DNA for the CDR3 is TGTGCTAGTGGTTTGGTACCTAGGGCTAGCGGTTTCGAGACCCAGTACTTC. Its protein product is CASGLVPRASGFETQYF.